This TCR beta chain was identified in a study of cytomegalovirus exposure and HLA in healthy donors. Study-level background: A later analysis reported the 100 to 150 validation repertoires used the same platform as the approximately 660 first-cohort repertoires.

TCRdb's copy holds only in-frame clones and misses some; the assay was immunoSEQ multiplex PCR. The repertoire holds 150,000 to 200,000 clones, with around nine tenths as singletons. V shed 5 bases, J shed 5 bases, and the junction held 6 bases outside the gene matches. Germline V CDR1 and CDR2: MNHEY, SMNVEV (reference sequence). The CDR3 has 14 residues. Findings and limits, study-wide: The classifier reportedly diagnosed cytomegalovirus status with high specificity and sensitivity. There were a few CMV-associated chains whose specificity for CMV antigens was confirmed in vitro. According to a later analysis, TCR clusters from the first cohort tended to co-occur in the approximately 120 validation repertoires.

With respect to this clone: Its antigen is unidentified.

The gene calls are TRBV27 and TRBJ2-5; TRBD1 agrees at 9 bases. Sequenced: PBMCs. The clonotype comes from a man aged 25 to 45 in good health and CMV-seropositive. The CDR3 reads CASSPQGALETQYF. CDR3 nucleotides: TGTGCCAGCAGTCCACAGGGGGCTCTGGAGACCCAGTACTTC.